This T cell receptor (beta chain) was sequenced in a study of shared clonotypes between healthy human individuals. This clone turned up a few times. Clones were read by immunoSEQ multiplex PCR, and TCRdb kept only the in-frame ones, dropping some. The table lists over 850,000 clones, 78% of them singletons. CDR1 is SNHLY and CDR2 is FYNNEI in the germline V gene. Trimming cost V 6 bases and J 5 bases, with 16 bases left between them. There are 14 residues in the CDR3. Sequencing was done on a sample of memory CD4+ T cells from PBMCs. The subset: CD45RA-negative fraction. The chain has TRBV2 and TRBJ2-5, with D maybe TRBD1 (6 bases). This clonotype originated in a man between 18 and 35 years old in good health. Some clones in this sample may be carry-over from other donors' samples. The CDR3 reads CASRATGSLETQYF. DNA for the CDR3: TGTGCCAGCAGGGCCACAGGGTCTTTGGAGACCCAGTACTTC. The full variable domain, in which reference TRBV2 and TRBJ2-5 provide the parts outside the CDR3, is EPEVTQTPSHQVTQMGQEVILRCVPISNHLYFYWYRQILGQKVEFLVSFYNNEISEKSEIFDDQFSVERPDGSNFTLKIRSTKLEDSAMYFCASRATGSLETQYFGPGTRLLVL.